This TCR beta chain was sequenced for a study of blood T cell repertoires in COVID-19. Per the original data handling: Reference gene primer amplification in the assay estimated nucleated cell counts. Sequencing used immunoSEQ multiplex PCR; TCRdb keeps in-frame clones, though not all of them. The V and J calls and clone size come from that table; D and trimming were worked out from the DNA. This sample has about 310,000 clones, with around 90% found just once. The participants were between about 18 and 89 years old and came from about two dozen US areas. Categorization into cohorts depended on clinical history that participants reported. This clonotype originated in a man aged 60-69 years who had recovered from COVID-19. Sequenced sample: PBMCs or T cells enriched from blood (not recorded which).

The CDR3 DNA reads as TGTGCCAGCAGTCGAAGACAGGGAGATTATAATTCACCCCTCCACTTT. The encoded protein is CASSRRQGDYNSPLHF. This chain connects TRBV28 to TRBJ1-6; 7 bases align to TRBD1. Trimming cost V 5 bases and J 4 bases; bases outside gene matches: 8. Germline lookup yields CDR1 MDHEN and CDR2 SYDVKM. The CDR3 sequence is 16 residues long.